Listed here are 27 T cell receptor beta chains from one sample, sequenced in a study of graft-versus-host responses after intestinal transplantation (dated by TCRdb to about 2021). The library came from the immunoSEQ multiplex PCR assay. TCRdb retrieved this table from immuneACCESS and kept in-frame rearrangements only. Not all clones are present; in checked studies, unresolved V genes account for under half, and no reason is known for the remainder. The sample data list about 100,000 clones, and roughly nine tenths of these were observed just once. More than 0.75% of the sample is in the top ten clones. In light of the paper, this sample's time point label describes: cells obtained before transplantation from donor or recipient. These TCRs' antigens remain unknown. Sequences were derived from unstimulated CD4+ T cells sorted from spleen or lymph node cells, sampled before transplant. These receptors were taken from a human donor who was the organ donor for an intestinal transplant.

V usage is TRBV10-1 and J usage is TRBJ2-1; 12 bases line up with TRBD2. V lost 3 bases, J lost 9 bases, and 3 bases stayed unmatched. CDR3 length: 14 residues. Germline CDR1 is WNHNN and CDR2 is SYGVQD (reference sequence). CDR3 residues: CASSDTSGGFEQFF. CDR3 coding DNA: TGCGCCAGCAGTGATACTAGCGGGGGGTTTGAGCAGTTCTTC.

The gene calls are TRBV5-1 and TRBJ1-2; no definite D call. The V end was cut by 4 bases, the J end by 1 base, with 8 bases between. The germline V gene encodes CDR1 SGHRS and CDR2 YFSETQ. The CDR3 extends over 13 amino acids. As DNA, the CDR3 is TGCGCCAGCAGCCCCGGGAGTAACTATGGCTACACCTTC. It encodes CASSPGSNYGYTF.

The V and J genes are TRBV4-1 and TRBJ2-5; TRBD2 is a possible D gene (5 bases). Trimming pared 0 bases from V and 6 bases from J, leaving 11 bases between. CDR1 is MGHRA and CDR2 is YSYEKL in the germline V gene. The CDR3 covers 14 residues. The CDR3, as DNA: TGCGCCAGCAGCCAAGATCCTAGCATGAAGACCCAGTACTTC. It encodes CASSQDPSMKTQYF.

The V call is TRBV2, the J call TRBJ2-7; no definite D call. Trimming took off 3 bases at V and 3 bases at J, with 0 bases between the two ends. The CDR3 runs 10 residues. CDR1 is SNHLY and CDR2 is FYNNEI in the germline V gene. The CDR3 coding sequence is TGTGCCAGCAGTGACTACGAGCAGTACTTC. Protein sequence: CASSDYEQYF. Full variable domain (rest looked up from reference TRBV2 and TRBJ2-7): EPEVTQTPSHQVTQMGQEVILRCVPISNHLYFYWYRQILGQKVEFLVSFYNNEISEKSEIFDDQFSVERPDGSNFTLKIRSTKLEDSAMYFCASSDYEQYFGPGTRLTVT.

The J gene is TRBJ2-2, the V gene TRBV7-3; the D gene is possibly TRBD2 (5 bases). Germline-derived CDR1 and CDR2 are SGHTA and FQGTGA. CDR3 length equals 15 residues. V was clipped by 1 base and J by 2 bases, with 8 bases between them. As DNA, the CDR3 is TGTGCCAGCAGCTTAAACACGGGAAACACCGGGGAGCTGTTTTTT. It is translated as CASSLNTGNTGELFF.

The J gene is TRBJ1-2, the V gene TRBV5-4, with D perhaps matching TRBD1 (5 bases). The CDR3 sequence is 15 residues long. Trimming removed 4 bases at V and 4 bases at J, with 17 bases between. Per the germline V gene, CDR1 is SGHNT and CDR2 is YYREEE (reference sequence). The CDR3: CASSQFGRTTYGYTF. For the CDR3, the DNA is TGTGCCAGCAGCCAATTTGGACGGACAACCTATGGCTACACCTTC.

The chain recombines TRBV7-2 with TRBJ1-3, with a weak D call TRBD1 (5 bases). V was shortened by 3 bases and J by 3 bases, with 12 bases between the two germline ends. The CDR3 runs to 15 residues. CDR1 and CDR2 from the germline V gene are SGHTA and FQGNSA. CDR3 sequence reads: CASSFVGLGGNTIYF. As DNA, the CDR3 is TGTGCCAGCAGCTTCGTGGGGCTAGGTGGAAACACCATATATTTT.

The rearrangement joins TRBV30 to TRBJ2-1; D is unclear. V lost 1 base and J lost 6, with 10 bases in between. Germline CDR1 and CDR2: GTSNPN and SVGIG (reference sequence). The CDR3 has 13 residues. CDR3 protein: CAWSAGEFNEQFF. CDR3 nucleotide sequence: TGTGCCTGGAGTGCAGGAGAGTTCAATGAGCAGTTCTTC.

The rearrangement joins TRBV11-3 to TRBJ2-2; D unclear. V was clipped by 5 bases and J by 2 bases, with 6 bases between them. This CDR3 has 13 amino acids. Germline values: CDR1 SGHNT, CDR2 YENEEA. The CDR3 DNA reads TGTGCCAGCAGCGAATATAACACCGGGGAGCTGTTTTTT. Translated: CASSEYNTGELFF.

The chain is built from TRBV4-1 and TRBJ2-5; D assignment may be TRBD1 or TRBD2 (5 bases each). The V and J ends lost 0 bases and 5 bases respectively, with 13 bases between them. Looked up from germline, CDR1 is MGHRA and CDR2 is YSYEKL. The CDR3 sequence is 15 residues long. CDR3 coding DNA: TGCGCCAGCAGCCAAGATCTAGCAGGGCCCGAGACCCAGTACTTC. The encoded protein is CASSQDLAGPETQYF.

The V and J genes are TRBV5-8 and TRBJ1-5; 9 bases are shared with TRBD1. Unmatched junction bases numbered 6, after V lost 2 bases and J lost 3 bases. CDR1 and CDR2 (germline): SGHTS, YDEGEE. CDR3 length: 16 amino acids. For the CDR3, the DNA is TGTGCCAGCAGCTTCGCGGACAGGGGCTACAATCAGCCCCAGCATTTT. Protein product: CASSFADRGYNQPQHF.

The chain recombines TRBV5-6 with TRBJ2-3, with D perhaps TRBD1 or TRBD2 (5 bases each). V shed 4 bases and J shed 6 bases, with 18 bases lying between them. Germline CDR1 SGHDT, CDR2 YYEEEE. The CDR3 is 15 residues long. CDR3 in amino acids: CASSLPARGGDTQYF. The DNA for the CDR3 is TGTGCCAGCAGCCTACCGGCCCGGGGCGGGGATACGCAGTATTTT.

CDR3 sequence: CASSRGTSGGTGELFF. The CDR3 DNA reads TGTGCCAGCAGCCGAGGGACTAGCGGGGGCACCGGGGAGCTGTTTTTT. The chain links TRBV5-4 to TRBJ2-2, with TRBD2 matching 14 bases. The CDR3 contains 16 residues. Germline V lookup: CDR1 SGHNT, CDR2 YYREEE (reference sequence). V shed 4 bases, J shed 4 bases, and the junction held 3 bases outside the gene matches.

The gene calls are TRBV15 and TRBJ1-1; 8 positions match TRBD1. The J segment lost 0 bases and the V segment lost 1 base, leaving 1 base of the junction unmatched. Germline CDR1 and CDR2: LNHNV and YYDKDF (reference sequence). The CDR3 totals 15 residues. CDR3 sequence (DNA): TGTGCCACCAGCAGAGTGACAGGGGTGAACACTGAAGCTTTCTTT. The encoded protein is CATSRVTGVNTEAFF.

This chain joins TRBV28 and TRBJ1-2, with 7 bases fitting TRBD1. CDR3 length: 13 residues. The ends lost 3 bases at V and 4 bases at J; junction bases unmatched: 2. Germline CDR1 and CDR2: MDHEN and SYDVKM. CDR3 coding DNA: TGTGCCAGCAGTTTCGGGACAGTCTATGGCTACACCTTC. Residues: CASSFGTVYGYTF.

This chain uses TRBV6-1 with TRBJ2-3, with D hard to call. This CDR3 comprises 17 residues. Germline CDR1 MNHNS, CDR2 SASEGT. V was clipped by 0 bases and J by 0 bases, with 13 bases between them. CDR3 nucleotides: TGTGCCAGCAGTGAAGCGCTTCGCCAATTAAGCACAGATACGCAGTATTTT. As protein: CASSEALRQLSTDTQYF.

V is TRBV7-9 and J is TRBJ1-1, with 8 bases fitting TRBD1. The CDR3 is 13 residues long. The ends lost 6 bases at V and 4 bases at J; junction bases unmatched: 4. Germline V lookup: CDR1 SEHNR, CDR2 FQNEAQ (reference sequence). The CDR3 reads CASSQGASTEAFF. The DNA for the CDR3 is TGTGCCAGCAGTCAGGGGGCGTCCACTGAAGCTTTCTTT.

The chain employs TRBV11-3 and TRBJ2-3; TRBD2 is a possible D gene (6 bases). This CDR3 contains 15 residues. V lost 3 bases and J 1 base, leaving 11 bases between the germline ends. Germline assignment: CDR1 SGHNT and CDR2 YENEEA. This CDR3 is CASSFGGFGTDTQYF. The DNA for the CDR3 is TGTGCCAGCAGCTTTGGAGGGTTTGGCACAGATACGCAGTATTTT.

The chain uses TRBV7-2 and TRBJ1-3; D not resolved. Germline loops: CDR1 SGHTA, CDR2 FQGNSA. The length of the CDR3 is 15 residues. The V end lost 1 base, the J end lost 7 bases, and 14 bases lay between the germline ends. CDR3 protein: CASSLEGNTGNTIYF. The DNA of the CDR3 is TGTGCCAGCAGCTTAGAAGGCAATACGGGTAACACCATATATTTT.

The chain carries TRBV5-1 and TRBJ2-5, with D perhaps TRBD1 (6 bases). V was shortened by 7 bases and J by 1 base, with 8 bases between the two germline ends. The CDR3 extends over 12 amino acids. The germline gives CDR1 SGHRS, CDR2 YFSETQ. The CDR3 DNA reads as TGCGCCAGCGGGGGCTTCCAAGAGACCCAGTACTTC. It encodes CASGGFQETQYF.

This clone was observed once. The rearrangement uses TRBV6-6 and TRBJ1-1; no clear D gene. This CDR3 is built from 14 residues. The germline V gene encodes CDR1 MNHNY and CDR2 SVGAGI (reference sequence). Trimming removed 2 bases from V and 1 base from J, with 8 bases in between. The DNA for the CDR3 is TGTGCCAGCAGTTACCCCGGCCAGAACACTGAAGCTTTCTTT. As protein: CASSYPGQNTEAFF.

This clone has a handful of counts. The chain couples TRBV19 to TRBJ1-5; the match to TRBD1 covers 7 bases. Germline lookup yields CDR1 LNHDA and CDR2 SQIVND (reference sequence). The CDR3 contains 15 residues. V was pared by 6 bases and J by 1 base, with 6 bases of the junction left unmatched. The CDR3 protein is CASRPDRASNQPQHF. The DNA for the CDR3 is TGTGCCAGTAGACCTGACAGGGCGAGCAATCAGCCCCAGCATTTT.

The chain carries TRBV11-3 and TRBJ1-6; 7 positions match TRBD1. Per germline, CDR1 SGHNT and CDR2 YENEEA. The CDR3 has 13 amino acids. The V and J ends lost 6 bases and 11 bases, in that order; junction bases with no gene match: 7. The DNA of the CDR3 is TGTGCCAGCAGTAGGACAGGAGATACACCCCTCCACTTT. Protein product: CASSRTGDTPLHF. Supplemented by reference TRBV11-3 and TRBJ1-6, the full variable domain reads EAGVVQSPRYKIIEKKQPVAFWCNPISGHNTLYWYLQNLGQGPELLIRYENEEAVDDSQLPKDRFSAERLKGVDSTLKIQPAELGDSAVYLCASSRTGDTPLHFGNGTRLTVT.

The chain carries TRBV18 and TRBJ2-7; D not resolved. There are 14 residues in the CDR3. Trimming pared 2 bases from V and 5 bases from J, leaving 13 bases between. The V gene's germline CDR1 is KGHSH and CDR2 LQKENI. The CDR3 reads CASSPFPNSNEQYF. For the CDR3, the DNA is TGTGCCAGCTCACCATTTCCCAATTCAAACGAGCAGTACTTC.

The chain recombines TRBV18 with TRBJ1-1; 10 bases agree with TRBD1. V was pared by 3 bases and J by 0 bases, with 4 bases of the junction left unmatched. This CDR3 has 16 amino acids. Germline CDR1 reads KGHSH; CDR2 reads LQKENI. CDR3 coding DNA: TGTGCCAGCTCACCTCAGACAGGGGGCATGAACACTGAAGCTTTCTTT. Translation: CASSPQTGGMNTEAFF.

The chain uses TRBV4-1 and TRBJ2-3, with 8 bases identical to TRBD2. This CDR3 has 16 amino acids. The V and J ends lost 1 base and 6 bases, in that order; junction bases with no gene match: 9. Per the germline V gene, CDR1 is MGHRA and CDR2 is YSYEKL. CDR3 in DNA: TGCGCCAGCAGCCAAGGGGCCGGGGGGGTTCTGGATACGCAGTATTTT. Translation: CASSQGAGGVLDTQYF.

The J gene is TRBJ2-7, the V gene TRBV14; D is ambiguous. The CDR3 is 11 residues long. The germline gives CDR1 SGHDN, CDR2 FVKESK. V shed 3 bases and J shed 6 bases, with 6 bases lying between them. The CDR3 here is CASSHTSEQYF. CDR3 bases: TGTGCCAGCAGCCATACTTCCGAGCAGTACTTC.